Shown below are 27 T cell receptor beta chains from a single sample sequenced in a study of blood T cells in healthy people across ages. Sample-barcoded 5' priming and a J-beta primer mix drove a second PCR of roughly 7 to 11 cycles. TCRdb re-analysed the 5' RACE reads in MiXCR, keeping a single row per CDR3 protein. The sample contains 1.5 million to 2 million distinct CDR3 sequences, around half of which appear only once. Sequenced: blood. These receptors all come from a woman aged 35 to 49 in good health.

The V and J genes are TRBV9 and TRBJ2-1, with 7 bases identical to TRBD2. Germline CDR1 SGDLS, CDR2 YYNGEE. The CDR3 extends over 19 amino acids. Losses at the gene ends were 1 base for V and 7 bases for J; bases not matched to a gene: 20. The CDR3 DNA reads as TGTGCCAGCAGCGTACGCGGTGGGATCGGGTCGGGAGGTTATAATGAGCAGTTCTTC. Encoded protein: CASSVRGGIGSGGYNEQFF.

As for this clonotype: It may be a read error: a sequence one base away is much more abundant. The chain links TRBV7-9 to TRBJ2-1, with a weak D call TRBD1 (5 bases). CDR1 is SEHNR and CDR2 is FQNEAQ in the germline V gene (reference sequence). This CDR3 contains 15 residues. CDR3 nucleotide sequence: TGTGCCTGCAGCTTAGGGCAGGGAACCTACAATGAGCAGTTCTTC. Translating gives CACSLGQGTYNEQFF.

This clonotype was observed a few times. The chain is built from TRBV20-1 and TRBJ2-5; D possibly matches TRBD1 or TRBD2 (6 bases each). The CDR3 extends over 16 amino acids. CDR1 and CDR2 from the germline V gene are DFQATT and SNEGSKA (reference sequence). The V gene lost 1 base and the J gene lost 5 bases, with 20 bases spanning the gap. The CDR3 nucleotides are TGCAGTGCTAGAGGGCGGTCGGGGGCCGATTTGGAGACCCAGTACTTC. As protein: CSARGRSGADLETQYF.

The V gene is TRBV7-9, the J gene TRBJ2-5, with 7 bases that match TRBD1. CDR1 SEHNR and CDR2 FQNEAQ come from the germline V gene (reference sequence). Trimming took 0 bases from V and 1 from J; bases not matched to a gene: 8. This CDR3 comprises 17 residues. Here the CDR3 reads CASSLADQGEIQETQYF. CDR3 DNA sequence: TGTGCCAGCAGCTTAGCAGACCAGGGGGAGATCCAAGAGACCCAGTACTTC.

On this clonotype: The junction differs from germline at one of its ends, possibly a read error. The genes are TRBV6-2 or TRBV6-3 and TRBJ2-3, with D uncertain. Germline CDR1 is MNHEY and CDR2 is SVGEGT. The CDR3 covers 14 residues. CDR3 in amino acids: CASSLHVSTDMQYF. Written as DNA, the CDR3 is TGTGCCAGCAGCCTTCACGTAAGCACAGATATGCAGTATTTT.

The sample holds a few counts of this clonotype. J is TRBJ1-5 and V is TRBV20-1, with TRBD1 matching over 8 bases. The germline gives CDR1 DFQATT, CDR2 SNEGSKA (reference sequence). The ends lost 0 bases at V and 2 bases at J; junction bases unmatched: 9. There are 17 residues in the CDR3. The CDR3 coding sequence is TGCAGTGCTAGAGATCTGGTGGGGACAGGTGGCAATCAGCCCCAGCATTTT. The encoded protein is CSARDLVGTGGNQPQHF.

This clonotype was detected a few times. This chain joins TRBV7-2 and TRBJ2-1, with D unresolved. V lost 5 bases, J lost 2 bases, and 13 bases lay in between. CDR1 is SGHTA and CDR2 is FQGNSA in the germline V gene. CDR3 length: 15 residues. CDR3 nucleotide sequence: TGTGCCAGCAGCCCTGGGGTGGATGCCTACAATGAGCAGTTCTTC. Translated: CASSPGVDAYNEQFF.

This clonotype was seen only a few times. V is TRBV7-9 and J is TRBJ2-5, with D possibly matching TRBD2 (5 bases). V lost 4 bases, J lost 5 bases, and 20 bases lay in between. CDR1 and CDR2 (germline): SEHNR, FQNEAQ (reference sequence). This CDR3 comprises 16 residues. The chain's CDR3 is CASSSDLAPGGETQYF. CDR3 nucleotide sequence: TGTGCCAGCAGCTCAGATCTCGCGCCCGGCGGGGAGACCCAGTACTTC.

The chain recombines TRBV25-1 with TRBJ1-2; D ambiguous. The CDR3 is 13 residues long. V was clipped by 6 bases and J by 1 base, with 9 bases between them. Per the germline V gene, CDR1 is MGHDK and CDR2 is SYGVNS. This CDR3 reads CASRPASNYGYTF. The CDR3 DNA reads TGTGCCAGCAGGCCCGCAAGTAACTATGGCTACACCTTC.

This clonotype was seen a handful of times. This chain connects TRBV25-1 to TRBJ1-2, with 12 positions matching TRBD1. The ends lost 2 bases at V and 5 bases at J; junction bases unmatched: 3. The CDR3 runs 15 residues. Looked up from germline, CDR1 is MGHDK and CDR2 is SYGVNS. DNA of the CDR3: TGTGCCAGCAGTGAAAGGGGACAGGGGGCTTATGGCTACACCTTC. Encoded protein: CASSERGQGAYGYTF.

The chain combines TRBV27 with TRBJ1-2, with 7 bases identical to TRBD1. Germline-derived CDR1 and CDR2 are MNHEY and SMNVEV (reference sequence). The CDR3 consists of 17 residues. Unmatched junction bases numbered 11, after V lost 4 bases and J lost 0 bases. The CDR3 spells CASSSTPQGNSNYGYTF. The CDR3 coding sequence is TGTGCCAGCAGTTCCACCCCACAGGGGAACTCTAACTATGGCTACACCTTC.

This clonotype was detected ten times or more. The chain is built from TRBV12-3 or TRBV12-4 and TRBJ2-7, with a weak D call TRBD1 (8 bases). The CDR3 totals 14 residues. V lost 6 bases to trimming and J lost 3 bases, with 15 bases between them. The CDR3 nucleotides read TGTGCCAGCAGCTCGCACAGGGGGGGCTACGAGCAGTACTTC. This encodes CASSSHRGGYEQYF.

V is TRBV6-2 or TRBV6-3 and J is TRBJ2-3; D is perhaps TRBD1 (5 bases). This CDR3 is built from 13 residues. Per the germline V gene, CDR1 is MNHEY and CDR2 is SVGEGT. Trimming took 2 bases from V and 4 from J, leaving 7 bases between them. The DNA for the CDR3 is TGTGCCAGCAGTTACAGACAGCCAGATACGCAGTATTTT. It yields the protein CASSYRQPDTQYF.

The chain employs TRBV28 and TRBJ1-5, with TRBD1 as a possible D gene (6 bases). The germline gives CDR1 MDHEN, CDR2 SYDVKM. V was trimmed by 7 bases and J by 1 base, leaving 20 bases between them. The CDR3 consists of 17 residues. The CDR3 sequence: CASTSLGGSFSNQPQHF. The CDR3, as DNA: TGTGCCAGCACCTCCCTAGGGGGTAGCTTCAGCAATCAGCCCCAGCATTTT.

The table lists this clonotype with a few counts. The chain employs TRBV29-1 and TRBJ2-4, with D possibly matching TRBD1 (5 bases). The J call may be incorrect, as the DNA end agrees better with TRBJ2-7. CDR3 length equals 12 residues. Looked up from germline, CDR1 is SQVTM and CDR2 is ANQGSEA. The CDR3 loop is CSVGQGPGEQYF. The CDR3 DNA follows: TGCAGCGTTGGCCAGGGTCCGGGCGAGCAGTACTTC.

This rearrangement joins TRBV20-1 to TRBJ2-1; D call uncertain. CDR3 length: 12 residues. CDR1 is DFQATT, CDR2 SNEGSKA, per germline (reference sequence). Trimming left V 4 bases short and J 8 bases short, with 12 bases between. For the CDR3, the DNA is TGCAGTGCTACAACGGCGGTGGATGAGCAGTTCTTC. Protein product: CSATTAVDEQFF.

The gene calls are TRBV4-1 and TRBJ2-3; 11 bases line up with TRBD2. CDR3 size: 17 residues. Looked up from germline, CDR1 is MGHRA and CDR2 is YSYEKL. V was clipped by 1 base and J by 5 bases; unmatched bases: 8. The CDR3 loop reads CASSQAHRLAGGDTQYF. The CDR3, as DNA: TGCGCCAGCAGCCAAGCTCATCGGCTAGCGGGGGGAGATACGCAGTATTTT.

As regards this clonotype: One junction end does not reproduce the germline sequence, and a read error may be involved. V is TRBV19 and J is TRBJ2-3, with D possibly matching TRBD2 (6 bases). Germline CDR1 is LNHDA and CDR2 is SQIVND (reference sequence). This CDR3 is 16 amino acids long. For the CDR3, the DNA is TGTGCCGGTAGTATAGAGAGGCTACGCGGAGGGGATACGCAGTATTTT. Its translation is CAGSIERLRGGDTQYF.

The sample holds a few counts of this clonotype. The genes are TRBV25-1 and TRBJ2-4, with 7 bases aligning to TRBD1. V dropped 4 bases and J dropped 6; count of bases not matched to a gene: 9. The CDR3 loop spans 15 amino acids. Looked up from germline, CDR1 is MGHDK and CDR2 is SYGVNS. The CDR3 DNA reads as TGTGCCAGCAGTGGATACAGGGGTGGGGGAAACATTCAGTACTTC. This sequence encodes CASSGYRGGGNIQYF.

The chain joins TRBV12-3 or TRBV12-4 to TRBJ2-5; a possible D gene is TRBD2 (6 bases). This CDR3 comprises 14 residues. V lost 3 bases and J 4 bases, leaving 12 bases between the germline ends. Here the CDR3 DNA reads TGTGCCAGCAGTTTCGCGGGATTGACAGAGACCCAGTACTTC. Translation: CASSFAGLTETQYF.

This chain links TRBV28 with TRBJ2-1, with 8 bases lining up with TRBD2. Germline CDR1 and CDR2: MDHEN and SYDVKM. The CDR3 has 15 amino acids. Trimming removed 6 bases from V and 2 bases from J; junction bases left unmatched: 6. The CDR3 protein is CASRTRGGTYNEQFF. The CDR3 DNA reads TGTGCCAGCAGAACCCGGGGGGGAACCTACAATGAGCAGTTCTTC.

This sequence joins TRBV11-1 and TRBJ2-1; D is perhaps TRBD2 (6 bases). Germline V gene lookup returns CDR1 SGHAT and CDR2 FQDESV (reference sequence). CDR3 length: 14 amino acids. The V end was cut by 1 base, the J end by 9 bases, with 13 bases between. CDR3 in DNA: TGTGCCAGCAGCTTAGACAGGACTAACTCTGAGCAGTTCTTC. It codes for CASSLDRTNSEQFF.

V and J are TRBV24-1 and TRBJ1-2; unclear D gene. This CDR3 region has 17 residues. V lost 0 bases to trimming and J lost 5 bases, with 18 bases between them. Germline V gives CDR1 KGHDR, CDR2 SFDVKD. DNA of the CDR3: TGTGCCACCAGTGATTTGAGGGCAGAGGAAGACGGATATGGCTACACCTTC. This sequence encodes CATSDLRAEEDGYGYTF.

This clonotype was observed a few times. This chain uses TRBV29-1 with TRBJ2-4; 9 nucleotides match TRBD1. The closer fit of TRBJ2-7 to the DNA end suggests the J call may be wrong. The CDR3 length is 14 residues. Germline CDR1 reads SQVTM; CDR2 reads ANQGSEA. CDR3 coding DNA: TGCAGCGTGATCGGACAGGGGACAGTCTCCGAGCAGTACTTC. It encodes CSVIGQGTVSEQYF.

This rearrangement joins TRBV6-5 to TRBJ2-3; 10 bases are a match to TRBD1. Germline lookup yields CDR1 MNHEY and CDR2 SVGAGI. This CDR3 region has 19 residues. J was trimmed by 0 bases and V by 4 bases; bases with no gene match: 13. This CDR3 is CASSFSGTGAHLSTDTQYF. For the CDR3, the DNA is TGTGCCAGCAGTTTTTCCGGGACAGGGGCCCACCTTAGCACAGATACGCAGTATTTT.

This clonotype has a handful of counts. The chain carries TRBV2 and TRBJ1-5; 8 bases align to TRBD1. CDR1 and CDR2 (germline): SNHLY, FYNNEI. CDR3 length: 18 residues. With V trimmed by 4 bases and J by 0 bases, 11 bases remained unmatched. CDR3 coding DNA: TGTGCCAGCAGTGTCGGGACAGGCAGGGGGTATAGCAATCAGCCCCAGCATTTT. Amino acids: CASSVGTGRGYSNQPQHF.

This chain connects TRBV5-1 to TRBJ2-1, with 9 positions matching TRBD1. Germline V gene sequence: CDR1 SGHRS, CDR2 YFSETQ. Losses at the gene ends were 4 bases for V and 6 bases for J; bases not matched to a gene: 8. The CDR3 is 15 residues long. CDR3 in DNA: TGCGCCAGCAGCGGGGGACAGGGAGTTGTCAATGAGCAGTTCTTC. Its translation is CASSGGQGVVNEQFF.